These 21 T cell receptor beta chains were sequenced from one sample in a study of T-cell reconstitution after alpha-beta-depleted transplantation in children. A library of TCRbeta sequences, prepared with unique molecular identifiers, was generated. TCRdb processed the PCR reads anew with MiXCR; each CDR3 protein has one entry. The table lists about half a million distinct CDR3 sequences, roughly an eighth of them singletons. The starting material was PBMCs from the stem cell graft donor, obtained from the stem cell graft. These receptor sequences come from a human donor who donated a stem cell graft to a child with combined immunodeficiency.

This chain links TRBV4-3 with TRBJ2-1, with 7 positions matching TRBD1. V shed 6 bases, J shed 2 bases, and the junction held 4 bases outside the gene matches. This CDR3 has 14 amino acids. CDR1 is LGHNA and CDR2 is YSLEER in the germline V gene. CDR3 in DNA: TGCGCCAGCAGGAGACAGGGCCCCTACAATGAGCAGTTCTTC. As protein: CASRRQGPYNEQFF.

This chain connects TRBV6-1 to TRBJ2-5; 8 bases are shared with TRBD1. The length of the CDR3 is 13 residues. The germline V gene has CDR1 MNHNS and CDR2 SASEGT. V shed 6 bases, J shed 5 bases, and the junction held 5 bases outside the gene matches. The CDR3 DNA reads as TGTGCCAGCAGATCAGGGGGCTTGGAGACCCAGTACTTC. This encodes CASRSGGLETQYF.

This clonotype was found a few times. V is TRBV7-3 and J is TRBJ2-3, with 9 bases that match TRBD2. The CDR3 totals 15 residues. The V gene's germline CDR1 is SGHTA and CDR2 FQGTGA. Trimming removed 5 bases from V and 2 bases from J; junction bases left unmatched: 5. CDR3 sequence: CASSPSGETTDTQYF. The CDR3 DNA reads TGTGCCAGCAGCCCTAGCGGGGAGACCACAGATACGCAGTATTTT. The whole variable domain, remainder taken from reference TRBV7-3 and TRBJ2-3, is GAGVSQTPSNKVTEKGKYVELRCDPISGHTALYWYRQSLGQGPEFLIYFQGTGAADDSGLPNDRFFAVRPEGSVSTLKIQRTERGDSAVYLCASSPSGETTDTQYFGPGTRLTVL.

The CDR3, as DNA: TGTGCCAGCAGGTCGACGGCGTACAATGAGCAGTTCTTC. Protein product: CASRSTAYNEQFF. V is TRBV6-1 and J is TRBJ2-1, with unresolved D. The germline V gene encodes CDR1 MNHNS and CDR2 SASEGT. This CDR3 contains 13 residues. V gave up 6 bases and J gave up 4 bases, with 10 bases separating them.

This clonotype has at least ten counts. The V gene is TRBV12-3 or TRBV12-4, the J gene TRBJ1-5; D gene unclear. The CDR3 spans 15 residues. Trimming took 6 bases from V and 0 from J, leaving 12 bases between them. The chain's CDR3 is CASSPTTASNQPQHF. The DNA of the CDR3 is TGTGCCAGCAGCCCCACCACAGCTAGCAATCAGCCCCAGCATTTT.

In its sample, this clonotype was seen many times. The chain links TRBV29-1 to TRBJ2-3; 10 positions match TRBD2. The V segment lost 4 bases and the J segment 5 bases; nucleotides outside the gene matches: 6. Germline V gives CDR1 SQVTM, CDR2 ANQGSEA. The CDR3 is 14 amino acids. For the CDR3, the DNA is TGCAGCGTTGCCAGCGGGAGGGCCGGAGATACGCAGTATTTT. Translating it yields CSVASGRAGDTQYF.

This clonotype was seen at least ten times. V is TRBV9 and J is TRBJ2-1; D not certain. Germline V lookup: CDR1 SGDLS, CDR2 YYNGEE. The V and J ends lost 3 bases and 2 bases respectively, with 15 bases between them. The CDR3 sequence is 16 residues long. The CDR3 reads CASSGVSSGAYNEQFF. The CDR3 DNA reads TGTGCCAGCAGCGGGGTTAGTAGTGGGGCCTACAATGAGCAGTTCTTC.

The J gene is TRBJ1-2, the V gene TRBV30; no definite D call. CDR1 GTSNPN and CDR2 SVGIG come from the germline V gene (reference sequence). The CDR3 is 12 amino acids. V lost 3 bases, J lost 4 bases, and 9 bases lay in between. In DNA form, the CDR3 reads TGTGCCTGGAGACTTCCCCCCTATGGCTACACCTTC. It codes for CAWRLPPYGYTF.

In its sample, this clonotype was seen a few times. J is TRBJ1-1 and V is TRBV5-6; 7 nucleotides line up with TRBD1. Trimming at V came to 4 bases and at J to 5 bases, leaving 8 bases not matched to a gene. This CDR3 has 14 amino acids. Per the germline V gene, CDR1 is SGHDT and CDR2 is YYEEEE. The CDR3 spells CASSLTGLGTEAFF. CDR3 coding DNA: TGTGCCAGCAGCCTGACAGGGCTGGGGACTGAAGCTTTCTTT.

A few counts support this clonotype. This chain connects TRBV12-3 or TRBV12-4 to TRBJ2-1, with TRBD2 matching 13 bases. The CDR3 contains 15 residues. With V trimmed by 5 bases and J by 12 bases, 10 bases remained unmatched. The CDR3 here is CASSPGLAGVIGQFF. In DNA, the CDR3 is TGTGCCAGCAGTCCTGGACTAGCGGGGGTGATAGGGCAGTTCTTC.

This chain connects TRBV29-1 to TRBJ2-5, with a possible D match to TRBD1 (5 bases). CDR1 and CDR2 (germline): SQVTM, ANQGSEA. V lost 1 base and J lost 0, with 15 bases in between. The CDR3 is made up of 16 amino acids. CDR3 residues: CSVEVGAGPDQETQYF. CDR3 nucleotides: TGCAGCGTTGAAGTAGGGGCAGGGCCCGACCAAGAGACCCAGTACTTC. Full variable domain (outside the CDR3, taken from reference TRBV29-1 and TRBJ2-5): SAVISQKPSRDICQRGTSLTIQCQVDSQVTMMFWYRQQPGQSLTLIATANQGSEATYESGFVIDKFPISRPNLTFSTLTVSNMSPEDSSIYLCSVEVGAGPDQETQYFGPGTRLLVL.

This clonotype was seen ten or more times. The chain couples TRBV12-5 to TRBJ2-7; no clear D gene. The CDR3 has 13 residues. Trimming removed 0 bases at V and 5 bases at J, with 8 bases between. Germline values: CDR1 LGHNT, CDR2 FRNRAP. The CDR3 here is CASGLVGPNEQYF. The CDR3 DNA reads as TGTGCTAGTGGTTTGGTTGGACCAAACGAGCAGTACTTC.

Only a few counts were recorded for this clonotype. The gene calls are TRBV7-2 and TRBJ2-5; D unresolved. The CDR3 sequence is 14 residues long. Trimming stripped 4 bases from V and 1 base from J, with 10 bases between. Looked up from germline, CDR1 is SGHTA and CDR2 is FQGNSA. CDR3 nucleotide sequence: TGTGCCAGCAGCTCTGACTGGGGCCAAGAGACCCAGTACTTC. Translated: CASSSDWGQETQYF.

This sequence joins TRBV27 and TRBJ1-2, with 8 bases fitting TRBD1. CDR1 and CDR2 from the germline V gene are MNHEY and SMNVEV (reference sequence). The length of the CDR3 is 13 residues. Trimming removed 7 bases from V and 7 bases from J; junction bases left unmatched: 8. CDR3 sequence (DNA): TGTGCCAGCAAGGACAGGGAATGGGGTGGCTACACCTTC. It codes for CASKDREWGGYTF.

The rearrangement joins TRBV5-1 to TRBJ2-3, with no clear D. CDR1 and CDR2 from the germline V gene are SGHRS and YFSETQ. Between the trimmed V and J ends, which lost 4 bases and 2 bases, there was a span of 11 bases. The CDR3 has 14 amino acids. CDR3 region: CASSQQSATDTQYF. In DNA, the CDR3 is TGCGCCAGCAGCCAACAGTCCGCCACAGATACGCAGTATTTT.

This clonotype was recorded many times. The chain employs TRBV19 and TRBJ2-5; D perhaps matches TRBD1 (6 bases). V lost 7 bases and J lost 4, with 19 bases in between. Germline assignment: CDR1 LNHDA and CDR2 SQIVND (reference sequence). The CDR3 consists of 15 residues. CDR3 residues: CASTDGGGPRETQYF. The CDR3 coding sequence is TGTGCCAGTACAGATGGGGGCGGCCCAAGAGAGACCCAGTACTTC.

This clonotype was recorded at least ten times. The V gene is TRBV9, the J gene TRBJ2-3; 8 bases fit TRBD2. This CDR3 is 18 amino acids long. The V gene end was trimmed by 0 bases and the J gene end by 2 bases; junction bases not matched to a gene: 11. Germline assignment: CDR1 SGDLS and CDR2 YYNGEE. The CDR3 nucleotides read TGTGCCAGCAGCGTAGAACGTAAGACTAGCGAAATCACAGATACGCAGTATTTT. Its translation: CASSVERKTSEITDTQYF. Combining the CDR3 with reference TRBV9 and TRBJ2-3 gives the whole variable domain DSGVTQTPKHLITATGQRVTLRCSPRSGDLSVYWYQQSLDQGLQFLIQYYNGEERAKGNILERFSAQQFPDLHSELNLSSLELGDSALYFCASSVERKTSEITDTQYFGPGTRLTVL.

This clonotype has just a few counts. The chain employs TRBV11-3 and TRBJ2-6, with no clear D. The CDR3 sequence is 13 residues long. The germline V gene has CDR1 SGHNT and CDR2 YENEEA. V shed 3 bases and J shed 4 bases, with 4 bases lying between them. The chain's CDR3 is CASSFEGANVLTF. The CDR3 coding sequence is TGTGCCAGCAGCTTCGAAGGGGCCAACGTCCTGACTTTC. The full variable domain, in which reference TRBV11-3 and TRBJ2-6 provide the parts outside the CDR3, is EAGVVQSPRYKIIEKKQPVAFWCNPISGHNTLYWYLQNLGQGPELLIRYENEEAVDDSQLPKDRFSAERLKGVDSTLKIQPAELGDSAVYLCASSFEGANVLTFGAGSRLTVL.

The DNA for the CDR3 is TGTGCCAGCAGCCACCACGACTCTTCCTACAATGAGCAGTTCTTC. Its protein is CASSHHDSSYNEQFF. The rearrangement links TRBV3-1 to TRBJ2-1; D is unresolved. CDR1 and CDR2 from the germline V gene are LGHDT and YNNKEL (reference sequence). The V and J ends lost 3 bases and 1 base respectively, with 10 bases between them. The CDR3 totals 15 residues.

This clonotype was recorded many times. The chain has TRBV28 and TRBJ2-7, with 12 positions matching TRBD1. This CDR3 spans 15 amino acids. The germline V gene encodes CDR1 MDHEN and CDR2 SYDVKM. V shed 4 bases and J 6 bases; nucleotides not matched to a gene: 7. The CDR3 DNA sequence: TGTGCCAGCAGTTCAACGGGACAGGGGGCGAGCGAGCAGTACTTC. It codes for CASSSTGQGASEQYF.

This clonotype was observed many times. V usage is TRBV20-1 and J usage is TRBJ2-3; 10 bases map to TRBD2. Trimming cost V 0 bases and J 3 bases; bases outside gene matches: 9. Germline V lookup: CDR1 DFQATT, CDR2 SNEGSKA (reference sequence). The CDR3 length is 17 residues. As DNA, the CDR3 is TGCAGTGCTAGAGACCATGGAGCGGGAGGGCATACAGATACGCAGTATTTT. This translates into CSARDHGAGGHTDTQYF.